Listed below are T cell receptor beta chains from one sample, sequenced in a study of human CD8 memory T cell subsets. TCRdb derives one entry per CDR3 protein from the 5' RACE reads, leaving out DNA. The sample has some 10,000 distinct CDR3 sequences. The sequencing input was CD8+ T cells from PBMCs. The receptor source for this set is a human donor in good health. Each CDR3 is given with its conserved first and last residue. Clone size is stated in some rows and not others, as once, few, many or a class when expanded.

j_call	v_call	clone_size	cdr3_aa
TRBJ2-2	TRBV5-5	-	CASSLLGTGDTGELFF
TRBJ2-1	TRBV7-9	-	CASSPTGTRGYNEQFF
TRBJ2-3	TRBV5-6	-	CASSLSGTSTDTQYF
TRBJ2-1	TRBV12-3/TRBV12-4	-	CACSGLAGGPSVYNEQFF
TRBJ2-7	TRBV20-1	-	CSAEGAGGISYEQYF
TRBJ2-3	TRBV25-1	-	CASSEEGSTDTQYF
TRBJ2-3	TRBV7-9	-	CASEASTDTQYF
TRBJ2-1	TRBV19	-	CASSIAGGPYNEQFF
TRBJ2-5	TRBV7-9	medium-sized	CASSQDQGAGGETQYF
TRBJ1-6	TRBV28	-	CASSFFRTGYNSPLHF
TRBJ2-1	TRBV24-1	-	CATSDYYANEQFF
TRBJ2-7	TRBV6-2/TRBV6-3	-	CASALAGVLDEQYF
TRBJ2-3	TRBV4-1	-	CASSQDPPTVSDTQYF
TRBJ2-2	TRBV6-5	-	CASRLGRYTGELFF
TRBJ2-3	TRBV6-2/TRBV6-3	-	CASTEIGTVRDTQYF
TRBJ2-3	TRBV29-1	medium-sized	CSVDFGTGIDTQYF
TRBJ2-7	TRBV28	-	CASSLTREQYF
TRBJ2-1	TRBV5-1	-	CASSLVSRNEQFF
TRBJ2-1	TRBV20-1	-	CSARSAEIYNEQFF